This TCR beta chain was recovered during a study of blood T cell repertoires in COVID-19. Study details: Spain, Italy and the United States supplied samples that represented acute and convalescent COVID-19. PBMCs, B-cell-depleted T cells, or T cells provided the cDNA or gDNA that made up the material.

The CDR3 is 11 residues long. Germline assignment: CDR1 SGHNT and CDR2 YYREEE (reference sequence). Trimming cost V 3 bases and J 6 bases, with 7 bases left between them. Original handling: Amplification of reference gene primers was used by the study to estimate nucleated cell counts. Method: immunoSEQ multiplex PCR; TCRdb's copy keeps in-frame clones and lacks some. V, J and clone size were drawn from that table, and D and trimming were deduced from the DNA. The table lists roughly 190,000 clones, 88% of them singletons. Material: peripheral blood. The receptor was isolated from a man aged 40-49 years with active or convalescent COVID-19. The genes are TRBV5-4 and TRBJ2-7; D unresolved. The CDR3 coding sequence is TGTGCCAGCAGCTCCCCCTCCGAGCAGTACTTC. Translation gives CASSSPSEQYF.